These 11 T cell receptor beta chains came from one sample sequenced in a study of OX40 agonist ivuxolimab in advanced cancers. Clones were read by immunoSEQ multiplex PCR, and TCRdb kept only the in-frame ones, dropping some. The table shows approximately 78,000 clones, with 86% occurring only once. The source was CD4+ or CD8+ T cells sorted from blood, collected in a trial of the OX40 agonist ivuxolimab. The source is an adult with an advanced solid tumor such as melanoma, head and neck, liver or kidney cancer.

V gene TRBV7-9 combines with J gene TRBJ2-6, with D hard to call. Looked up from germline, CDR1 is SEHNR and CDR2 is FQNEAQ (reference sequence). Between the trimmed V and J ends, which lost 4 bases and 4 bases, there was a span of 11 bases. The CDR3 extends over 15 amino acids. CDR3 sequence reads: CASSSEPLGANVLTF. CDR3 bases: TGTGCCAGCAGCTCCGAGCCCCTCGGGGCCAACGTCCTGACTTTC.

The chain couples TRBV11-3 to TRBJ2-1; no clear D gene. The V gene lost 4 bases and the J gene lost 0 bases, with 10 bases spanning the gap. The CDR3 consists of 15 residues. Germline loops: CDR1 SGHNT, CDR2 YENEEA. The CDR3 nucleotides read TGTGCCAGCAGCTCACTGAGAAGCTCCTACAATGAGCAGTTCTTC. Protein: CASSSLRSSYNEQFF.

The V call is TRBV7-3, the J call TRBJ2-1; no clear D. Per the germline V gene, CDR1 is SGHTA and CDR2 is FQGTGA. V shed 4 bases and J shed 8 bases, with 18 bases lying between them. The CDR3 has 15 amino acids. CDR3 nucleotide sequence: TGTGCCAGCAGCTCAAACCCCTCAAGGTCCGATGAGCAGTTCTTC. Protein sequence: CASSSNPSRSDEQFF.

This sequence joins TRBV19 and TRBJ1-2, with 7 bases lining up with TRBD1. V shed 6 bases, J shed 5 bases, and the junction held 15 bases outside the gene matches. The CDR3 has 16 residues. CDR1 LNHDA and CDR2 SQIVND come from the germline V gene (reference sequence). In DNA, the CDR3 is TGTGCCAGTAGCTCAGATCGGGACAGAATACAGTATGGCTACACCTTC. Protein sequence: CASSSDRDRIQYGYTF. The full variable domain, in which reference TRBV19 and TRBJ1-2 provide the parts outside the CDR3, is DGGITQSPKYLFRKEGQNVTLSCEQNLNHDAMYWYRQDPGQGLRLIYYSQIVNDFQKGDIAEGYSVSREKKESFPLTVTSAQKNPTAFYLCASSSDRDRIQYGYTFGSGTRLTVV.

The chain uses TRBV5-4 and TRBJ1-2, with 10 bases lining up with TRBD1. CDR1 and CDR2 from the germline V gene are SGHNT and YYREEE (reference sequence). The CDR3 is 14 residues long. V dropped 5 bases and J dropped 3; count of bases not matched to a gene: 4. The CDR3, as DNA: TGTGCCAGCAGTCCCGGGACAGGGGACTATGGCTACACCTTC. This encodes CASSPGTGDYGYTF.

V usage is TRBV10-3 and J usage is TRBJ1-2; no definite D call. Trimming removed 0 bases at V and 1 base at J, with 9 bases between. There are 15 residues in the CDR3. In germline, CDR1 is ENHRY, CDR2 SYGVKD. The CDR3 nucleotides read TGTGCCATCAGTGAGTCGGTCCCGGGTAACTATGGCTACACCTTC. Protein sequence: CAISESVPGNYGYTF.

The count of this clone is one. The chain combines TRBV6-6 with TRBJ1-1; D unclear. V was cut by 7 bases and J by 1 base, with 4 bases left in between. The germline gives CDR1 MNHNY, CDR2 SVGAGI (reference sequence). CDR3 length: 11 amino acids. CDR3 DNA: TGTGCCAGCATGAGGAACACTGAAGCTTTCTTT. This sequence encodes CASMRNTEAFF.

The genes are TRBV7-9 and TRBJ2-3; 7 bases fit TRBD2. CDR3 length: 15 amino acids. The V gene's germline CDR1 is SEHNR and CDR2 FQNEAQ (reference sequence). Unmatched junction bases numbered 6, after V lost 0 bases and J lost 6 bases. The CDR3 loop is CASSLAVLAWDTQYF. The CDR3 nucleotides are TGTGCCAGCAGCTTAGCGGTACTAGCGTGGGATACGCAGTATTTT.

The chain uses TRBV6-5 and TRBJ1-2; tentatively, D is TRBD1 (5 bases). The germline CDR1 and CDR2 sequences are MNHEY and SVGAGI. Trimming removed 3 bases from V and 4 bases from J, with 6 bases in between. The CDR3 contains 12 residues. The DNA of the CDR3 is TGTGCCAGCAGTTATCAGGGCTATGGCTACACCTTC. Translated, it gives CASSYQGYGYTF.

Here the CDR3 DNA reads TGTGCCAGCGGACCGCCGGGCGCCCCTAACGAGCAGTACTTC. Its protein product is CASGPPGAPNEQYF. The chain uses TRBV27 and TRBJ2-7; no reliable D call. This CDR3 comprises 14 residues. The V gene's germline CDR1 is MNHEY and CDR2 SMNVEV (reference sequence). Deletions cut 8 bases from V and 5 bases from J, with 19 bases between.

The V and J genes are TRBV9 and TRBJ1-2; a weak D match, TRBD1 (5 bases). CDR1 is SGDLS, CDR2 YYNGEE, per germline. The V and J ends lost 0 bases and 4 bases respectively, with 13 bases between them. The length of the CDR3 is 15 residues. CDR3 DNA sequence: TGTGCCAGCAGCGTAGGAAGGACACTAAGCTATGGCTACACCTTC. It encodes CASSVGRTLSYGYTF.